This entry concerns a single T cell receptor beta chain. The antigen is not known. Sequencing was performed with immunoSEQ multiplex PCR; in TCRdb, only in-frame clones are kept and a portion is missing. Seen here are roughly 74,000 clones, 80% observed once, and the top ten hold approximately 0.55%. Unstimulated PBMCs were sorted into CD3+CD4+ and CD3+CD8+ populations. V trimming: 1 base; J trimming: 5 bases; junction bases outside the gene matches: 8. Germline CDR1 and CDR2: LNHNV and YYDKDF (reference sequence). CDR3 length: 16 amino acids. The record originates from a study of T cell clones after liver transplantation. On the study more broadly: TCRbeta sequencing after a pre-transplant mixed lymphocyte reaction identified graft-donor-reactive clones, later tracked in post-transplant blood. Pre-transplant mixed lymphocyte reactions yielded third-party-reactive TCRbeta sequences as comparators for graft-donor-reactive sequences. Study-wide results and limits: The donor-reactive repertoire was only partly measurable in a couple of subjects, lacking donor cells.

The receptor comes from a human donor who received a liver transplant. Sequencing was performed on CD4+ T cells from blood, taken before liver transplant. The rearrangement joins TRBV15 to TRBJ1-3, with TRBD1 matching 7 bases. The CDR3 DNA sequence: TGTGCCACCAGCAGAGGGAGACAGGGTAGCCGAAACACCATATATTTT. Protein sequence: CATSRGRQGSRNTIYF.